This T cell receptor beta chain is from a study of blood T cells in healthy people across ages. Overall study context: Per two T cells, about one barcoded beta molecule was captured through template switching. Study-level points and caveats: Researchers said unsorted PBMCs prevented a conclusive naive versus antigen-experienced comparison. The long-lived group displayed more naive CD4+ cells, plus higher diversity, than the aged donors did.

This clonotype occurred a few times. Its antigen is unknown. Alongside a J-beta primer mix, a sample-barcoded 5' primer served in a second PCR lasting roughly 7 to 12 cycles. TCRdb passed the 5' RACE reads through MiXCR, listing each CDR3 protein once. The sample gives about 1.6 million distinct CDR3 sequences, 30% to 35% of which show up once; 11% is in the top ten. Sequenced input: blood. The TCR sequence derives from a young woman in good health.

The chain's CDR3 is CASSPIAGGQLTRRTDTQYF. CDR3 coding DNA: TGTGCCAGCTCACCTATAGCGGGTGGCCAACTAACCCGCCGAACAGATACGCAGTATTTT. The V call is TRBV18, the J call TRBJ2-3; TRBD2 aligns across 7 bases. V was clipped by 3 bases and J by 3 bases; unmatched bases: 21. Germline V gives CDR1 KGHSH, CDR2 LQKENI. This CDR3 region has 20 residues.